Only a few counts were recorded for the clone carrying this T cell receptor (beta chain). This record comes from a study of early T cells in non-severe SARS-CoV-2 infection. V lost 1 base, J lost 13 bases, and 11 bases lay in between. Germline loops: CDR1 SGHDN, CDR2 FVKESK. The CDR3 extends over 13 amino acids. Unique molecular identifiers were attached to individual cDNA molecules. TCRdb passed the 5' RACE reads through MiXCR, listing each CDR3 protein once. Among about 120,000 distinct CDR3 sequences listed, around 12% were seen once. The rearrangement joins TRBV14 to TRBJ1-6, with TRBD1 as a possible D gene (5 bases). The source is an adult who was a healthcare worker with PCR-confirmed SARS-CoV-2 infection or an uninfected control (not recorded which). Sequencing used whole blood, obtained at baseline. CDR3 sequence reads: CASSQVAGPPLHF. The CDR3, as DNA: TGTGCCAGCAGCCAAGTTGCAGGGCCGCCCCTCCACTTT.